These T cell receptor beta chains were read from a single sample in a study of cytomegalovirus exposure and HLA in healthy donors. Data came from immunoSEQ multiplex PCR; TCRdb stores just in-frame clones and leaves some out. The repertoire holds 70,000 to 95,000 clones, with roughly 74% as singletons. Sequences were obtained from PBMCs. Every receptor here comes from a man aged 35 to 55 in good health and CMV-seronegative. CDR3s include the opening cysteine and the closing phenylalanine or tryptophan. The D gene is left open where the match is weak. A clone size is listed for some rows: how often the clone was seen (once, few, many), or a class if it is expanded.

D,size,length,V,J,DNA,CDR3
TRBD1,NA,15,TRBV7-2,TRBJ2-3,TGTGCCAGCAGCCCCCGGGGCAGGGGGATAGATACGCAGTATTTT,CASSPRGRGIDTQYF
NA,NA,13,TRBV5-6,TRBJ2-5,TGTGCCAGCAGCTCGACAGGCCAAGAGACCCAGTACTTC,CASSSTGQETQYF
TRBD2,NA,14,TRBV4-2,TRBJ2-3,TGTGCCAGCAGTCAGCGGGGGAGCACAGATACGCAGTATTTT,CASSQRGSTDTQYF
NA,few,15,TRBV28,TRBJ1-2,TGTGCCAGCAGTGTGCCGGGACTTTCAAGGGGTGGCTACACCTTC,CASSVPGLSRGGYTF
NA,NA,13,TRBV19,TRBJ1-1,TGTGCCAGTAGTATGCAGATGCAATTTGGAGCTTTCTTT,CASSMQMQFGAFF
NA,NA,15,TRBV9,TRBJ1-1,TGTGCCAGCAGCCCCCAACCGGAGGATCACACTGAAGCTTTCTTT,CASSPQPEDHTEAFF
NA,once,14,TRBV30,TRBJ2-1,TGTGCCTGGAGTGAAGGAGGGGCTTACAATGAGCAGTTCTTC,CAWSEGGAYNEQFF
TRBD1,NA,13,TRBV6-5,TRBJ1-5,TGTGCCAGCAGGAGGGACAGGGACCAGCCCCAGCATTTT,CASRRDRDQPQHF
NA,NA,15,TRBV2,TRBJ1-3,TGTGCCAGCAGTGAAGAAGGGGGGGCTGGAAACACCATATATTTT,CASSEEGGAGNTIYF
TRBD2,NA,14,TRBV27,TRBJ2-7,TGTGCCAGCACCCTACTAGCGGGTGTCGACGAGCAGTACTTC,CASTLLAGVDEQYF
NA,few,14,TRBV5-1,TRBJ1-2,TGCGCCAGCAGGAACAGGGAGAGTTTGGATGGCTACACCTTC,CASRNRESLDGYTF
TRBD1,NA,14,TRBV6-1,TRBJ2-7,TGTGCCAGCAGCCGGGACAGGGGGCTCTACGAGCAGTACTTC,CASSRDRGLYEQYF
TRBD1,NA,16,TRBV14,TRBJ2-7,TGTGCCAGCAGCTTAGAATTTGGACAGGGTTCGTACGAGCAGTACTTC,CASSLEFGQGSYEQYF
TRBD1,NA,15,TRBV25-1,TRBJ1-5,TGTGCCAGCAGTGACCAGGGACAGACTAATCAGCCCCAGCATTTT,CASSDQGQTNQPQHF
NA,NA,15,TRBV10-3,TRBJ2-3,TGTGCCATCAGTTCGGGAACCGGGGACACAGATACGCAGTATTTT,CAISSGTGDTDTQYF
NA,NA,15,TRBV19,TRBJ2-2,TGTGCCAGTACCCAACGGGTCCTGAGGACCGGGGAGCTGTTTTTT,CASTQRVLRTGELFF
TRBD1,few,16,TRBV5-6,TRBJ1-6,TGTGCCAGCAGCTTGTGGGACAGGGGTTATAATTCACCCCTCCACTTT,CASSLWDRGYNSPLHF
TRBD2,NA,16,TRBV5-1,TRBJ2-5,TGCGCCAGCAGCGACTCGGGACTAGCGGGCCAAGAGACCCAGTACTTC,CASSDSGLAGQETQYF
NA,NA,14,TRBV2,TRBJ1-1,TGTGCCAGCAGTGAGAACGGGAGGGACACTGAAGCTTTCTTT,CASSENGRDTEAFF
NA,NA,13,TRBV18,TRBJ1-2,TGTGCCAGCTCACCGGCCTACAGTTATGGCTACACCTTC,CASSPAYSYGYTF
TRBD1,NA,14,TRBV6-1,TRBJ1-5,TGTGCCAGCAGGTACAGGGGATCGAATCAGCCCCAGCATTTT,CASRYRGSNQPQHF
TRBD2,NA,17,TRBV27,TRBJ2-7,TGTGCCAGCAGTCGAACTGGGACTAGCGGGAGTGTCTACGAGCAGTACTTC,CASSRTGTSGSVYEQYF
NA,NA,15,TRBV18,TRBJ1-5,TGTGCCAGCTCACCAGACAGCCTTAGCAATCAGCCCCAGCATTTT,CASSPDSLSNQPQHF
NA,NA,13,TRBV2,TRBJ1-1,TGTGCCAGCAGTGTGGAGGGAAGGACTGAAGCTTTCTTT,CASSVEGRTEAFF
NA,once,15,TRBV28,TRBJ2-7,TGTGCCAGCAGTTTATTCGGGGGTTCCACCTACGAGCAGTACTTC,CASSLFGGSTYEQYF
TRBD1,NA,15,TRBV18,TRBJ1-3,TGTGCCAGCTCACCCGGACAGGGTTCTGGAAACACCATATATTTT,CASSPGQGSGNTIYF
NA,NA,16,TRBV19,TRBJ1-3,TGTGCCAGTAGTACAAGTCAGGGACTCTCTGGAAACACCATATATTTT,CASSTSQGLSGNTIYF
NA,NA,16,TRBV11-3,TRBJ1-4,TGTGCCAGCAGCACCCCGTGGGGGGAGGAGGATGAAAAACTGTTTTTT,CASSTPWGEEDEKLFF
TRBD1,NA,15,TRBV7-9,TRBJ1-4,TGTGCCAGCAGCCCACGACAGGGTATGGATGAAAAACTGTTTTTT,CASSPRQGMDEKLFF
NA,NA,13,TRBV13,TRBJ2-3,TGTGCCAGCAGCTCGGGGACTACAGATACGCAGTATTTT,CASSSGTTDTQYF
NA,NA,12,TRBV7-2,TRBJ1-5,TGTGCCAGCAGCTCTCGGTATCAGCCCCAGCATTTT,CASSSRYQPQHF
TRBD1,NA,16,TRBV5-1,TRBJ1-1,TGCGCCAGCAGCCTGAGACAGGGAGACGAGAACACTGAAGCTTTCTTT,CASSLRQGDENTEAFF
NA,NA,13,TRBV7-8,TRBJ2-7,TGTGCCAGCAGCTTAAACGACATACTCGAGCAGTACTTC,CASSLNDILEQYF
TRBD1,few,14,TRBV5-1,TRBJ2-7,TGCGCCAGCAGGCCCGGGACAGGGAATTACGAGCAGTACTTC,CASRPGTGNYEQYF
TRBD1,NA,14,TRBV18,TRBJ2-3,TGTGCCAGCTCACCGGGACAGGGTTCAGATACGCAGTATTTT,CASSPGQGSDTQYF
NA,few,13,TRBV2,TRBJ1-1,TGTGCCAGCAGTGAACAGGGCAACACTGAAGCTTTCTTT,CASSEQGNTEAFF
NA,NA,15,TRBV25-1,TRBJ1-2,TGTGCCAGCACTCAGACGGGGGTGGGCGAATATGGCTACACCTTC,CASTQTGVGEYGYTF
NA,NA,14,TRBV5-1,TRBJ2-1,TGCGCCAGCAGCCCGCGGACCCGGGGCAATGAGCAGTTCTTC,CASSPRTRGNEQFF
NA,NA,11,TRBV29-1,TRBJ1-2,TGCAGCGTAAACAGGGTTGGCGGCTACACCTTC,CSVNRVGGYTF
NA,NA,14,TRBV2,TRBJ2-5,TGTGCCAGCAGTGTCCCGAGAAAACAAGAGACCCAGTACTTC,CASSVPRKQETQYF
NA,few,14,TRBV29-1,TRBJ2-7,TGCAGCGTTGAAGTCCCAGGGCCAACCTACGAGCAGTACTTC,CSVEVPGPTYEQYF
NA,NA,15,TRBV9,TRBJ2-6,TGTGCCAGCAGCGTAGGACTCTCTGGGGCCAACGTCCTGACTTTC,CASSVGLSGANVLTF
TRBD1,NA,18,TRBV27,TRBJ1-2,TGTGCCAGCAGTCCGACCAGAGAACAGGGGCGGGCTAACTATGGCTACACCTTC,CASSPTREQGRANYGYTF
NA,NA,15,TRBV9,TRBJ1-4,TGTGCCAGCAGCGGGGCCCTTGCAACTAATGAAAAACTGTTTTTT,CASSGALATNEKLFF
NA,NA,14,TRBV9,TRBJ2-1,TGTGCCAGCAGCGTAGGGGCCCCTAACAATGAGCAGTTCTTC,CASSVGAPNNEQFF
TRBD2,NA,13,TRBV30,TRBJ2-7,TGTGCCTGTCTAGCGGGGGACTCCTACGAGCAGTACTTC,CACLAGDSYEQYF
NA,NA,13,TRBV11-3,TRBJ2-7,TGTGCCAGCAGCTTGGGCAGAGCCTACGAGCAGTACTTC,CASSLGRAYEQYF
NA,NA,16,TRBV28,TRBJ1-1,TGTGCCAGCAGCCCGGTAGACAGGAGCATGAACACTGAAGCTTTCTTT,CASSPVDRSMNTEAFF
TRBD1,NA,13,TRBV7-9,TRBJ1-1,TGTGCCAGCAGCGGACAGGTGAACACTGAAGCTTTCTTT,CASSGQVNTEAFF
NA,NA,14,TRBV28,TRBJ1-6,TGTGCCAGCAAAGGCAGGTACTATAATTCACCCCTCCACTTT,CASKGRYYNSPLHF
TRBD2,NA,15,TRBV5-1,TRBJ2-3,TGCGCCAGCAGCTTTGGACTAGCGGCGACGGATACGCAGTATTTT,CASSFGLAATDTQYF
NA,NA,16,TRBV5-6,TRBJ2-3,TGTGCCAGCAGCTTGGTTCGAGCGGCGAGCACAGATACGCAGTATTTT,CASSLVRAASTDTQYF
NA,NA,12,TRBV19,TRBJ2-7,TGTGCCAGTAGTATTGGCAACGACGAGCAGTACTTC,CASSIGNDEQYF
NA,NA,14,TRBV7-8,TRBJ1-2,TGTGCCAGCAGCTTGAGACAGGAGAACTATGGCTACACCTTC,CASSLRQENYGYTF
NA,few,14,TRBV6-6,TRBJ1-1,TGTGCCAGCAGTTACTCGAACCAGGGGACTGAAGCTTTCTTT,CASSYSNQGTEAFF
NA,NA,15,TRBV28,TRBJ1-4,TGTGCCAGCAGTTTGGCGGGACGGCCCAGGGAAAAACTGTTTTTT,CASSLAGRPREKLFF
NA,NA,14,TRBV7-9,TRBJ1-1,TGTGCCAGCAACTTAATGGGGGCGAACACTGAAGCTTTCTTT,CASNLMGANTEAFF